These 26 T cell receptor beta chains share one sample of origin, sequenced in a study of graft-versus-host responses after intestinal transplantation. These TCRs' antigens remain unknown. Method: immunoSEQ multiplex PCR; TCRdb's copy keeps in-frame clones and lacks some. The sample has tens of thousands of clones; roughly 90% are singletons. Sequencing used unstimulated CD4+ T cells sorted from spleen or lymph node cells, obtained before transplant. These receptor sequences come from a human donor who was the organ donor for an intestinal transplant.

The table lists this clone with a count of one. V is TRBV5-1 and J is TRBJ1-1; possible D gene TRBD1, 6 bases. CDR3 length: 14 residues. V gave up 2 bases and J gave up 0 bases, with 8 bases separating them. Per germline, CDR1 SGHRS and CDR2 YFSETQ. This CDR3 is CASSFQGMNTEAFF. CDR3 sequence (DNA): TGCGCCAGCAGCTTCCAGGGGATGAACACTGAAGCTTTCTTT.

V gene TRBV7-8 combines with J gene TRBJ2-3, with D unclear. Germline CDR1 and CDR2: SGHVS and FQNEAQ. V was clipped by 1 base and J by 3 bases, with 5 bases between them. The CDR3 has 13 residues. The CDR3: CASSLERTDTQYF. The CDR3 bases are TGTGCCAGCAGCTTAGAGAGGACAGATACGCAGTATTTT.

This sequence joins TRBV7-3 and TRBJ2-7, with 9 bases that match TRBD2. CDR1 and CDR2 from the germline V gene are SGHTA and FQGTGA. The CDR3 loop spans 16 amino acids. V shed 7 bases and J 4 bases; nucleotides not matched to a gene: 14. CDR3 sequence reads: CASNQREESSEYEQYF. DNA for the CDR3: TGTGCCAGCAACCAGCGGGAGGAATCAAGTGAATACGAGCAGTACTTC. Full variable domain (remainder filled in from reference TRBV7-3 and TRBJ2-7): GAGVSQTPSNKVTEKGKYVELRCDPISGHTALYWYRQSLGQGPEFLIYFQGTGAADDSGLPNDRFFAVRPEGSVSTLKIQRTERGDSAVYLCASNQREESSEYEQYFGPGTRLTVT.

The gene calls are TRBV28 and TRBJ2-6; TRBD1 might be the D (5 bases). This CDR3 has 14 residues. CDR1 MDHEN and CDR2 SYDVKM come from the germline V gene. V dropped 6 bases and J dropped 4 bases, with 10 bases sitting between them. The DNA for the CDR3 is TGTGCCAGCAGACTGGGGCTAGGGGCCAACGTCCTGACTTTC. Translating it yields CASRLGLGANVLTF.

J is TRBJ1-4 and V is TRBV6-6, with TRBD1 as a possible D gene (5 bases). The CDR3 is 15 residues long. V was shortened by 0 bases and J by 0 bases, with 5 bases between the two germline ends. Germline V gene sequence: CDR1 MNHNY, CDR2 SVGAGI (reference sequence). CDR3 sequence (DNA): TGTGCCAGCAGTTACTCGACAGCAACTAATGAAAAACTGTTTTTT. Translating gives CASSYSTATNEKLFF.

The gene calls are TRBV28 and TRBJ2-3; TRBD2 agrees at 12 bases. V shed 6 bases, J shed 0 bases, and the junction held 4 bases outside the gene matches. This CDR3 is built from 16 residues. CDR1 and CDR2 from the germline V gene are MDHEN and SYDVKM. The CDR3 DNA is TGTGCCAGCAGCCTCGGGACTAGCGGGAGCACAGATACGCAGTATTTT. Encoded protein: CASSLGTSGSTDTQYF.

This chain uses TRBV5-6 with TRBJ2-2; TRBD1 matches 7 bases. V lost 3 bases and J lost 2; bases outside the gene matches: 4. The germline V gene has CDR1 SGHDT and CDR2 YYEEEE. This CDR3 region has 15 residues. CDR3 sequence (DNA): TGTGCCAGCAGCTCCCGGGACAGAAACACCGGGGAGCTGTTTTTT. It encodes CASSSRDRNTGELFF.

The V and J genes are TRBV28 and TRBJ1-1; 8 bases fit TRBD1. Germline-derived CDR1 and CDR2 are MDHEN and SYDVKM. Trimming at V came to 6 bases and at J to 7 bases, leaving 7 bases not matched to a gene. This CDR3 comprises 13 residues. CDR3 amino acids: CASSPDRAIEAFF. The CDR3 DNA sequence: TGTGCCAGCAGCCCGGACAGGGCTATTGAAGCTTTCTTT.

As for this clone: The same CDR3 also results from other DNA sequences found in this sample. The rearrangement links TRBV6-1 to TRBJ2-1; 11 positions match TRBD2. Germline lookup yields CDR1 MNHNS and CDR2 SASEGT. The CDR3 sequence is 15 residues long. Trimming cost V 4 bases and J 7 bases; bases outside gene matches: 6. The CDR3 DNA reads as TGTGCCAGCAGTGGAGGACTAGCGGGTGGGAATGAGCAGTTCTTC. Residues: CASSGGLAGGNEQFF.

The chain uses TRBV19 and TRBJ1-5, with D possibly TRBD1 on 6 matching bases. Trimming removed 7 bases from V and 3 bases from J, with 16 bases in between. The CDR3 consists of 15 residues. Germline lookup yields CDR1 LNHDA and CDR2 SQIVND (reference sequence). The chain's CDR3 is CASTHRQVNNQPQHF. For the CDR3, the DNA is TGTGCCAGTACGCACCGACAGGTGAACAATCAGCCCCAGCATTTT.

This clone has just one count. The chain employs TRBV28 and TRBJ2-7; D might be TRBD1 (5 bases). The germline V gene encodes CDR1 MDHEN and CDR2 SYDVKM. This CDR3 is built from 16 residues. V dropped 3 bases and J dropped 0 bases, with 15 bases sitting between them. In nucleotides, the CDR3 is TGTGCCAGCAGTTTTAAGGGGCAGGAGCTCTCCTACGAGCAGTACTTC. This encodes CASSFKGQELSYEQYF. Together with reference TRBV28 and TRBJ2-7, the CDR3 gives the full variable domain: DVKVTQSSRYLVKRTGEKVFLECVQDMDHENMFWYRQDPGLGLRLIYFSYDVKMKEKGDIPEGYSVSREKKERFSLILESASTNQTSMYLCASSFKGQELSYEQYFGPGTRLTVT.

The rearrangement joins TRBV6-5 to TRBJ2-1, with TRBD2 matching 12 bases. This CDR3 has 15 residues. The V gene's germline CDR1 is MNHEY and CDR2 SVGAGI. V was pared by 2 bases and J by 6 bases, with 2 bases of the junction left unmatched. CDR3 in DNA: TGTGCCAGCAGTTACAGACTAGCGGGAGTCAATGAGCAGTTCTTC. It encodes CASSYRLAGVNEQFF.

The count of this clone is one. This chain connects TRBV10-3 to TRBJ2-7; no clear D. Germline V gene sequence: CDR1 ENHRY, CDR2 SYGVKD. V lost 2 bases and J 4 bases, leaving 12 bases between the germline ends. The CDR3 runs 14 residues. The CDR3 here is CAISEGPSRYEQYF. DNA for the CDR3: TGTGCCATCAGTGAGGGGCCCTCCCGATACGAGCAGTACTTC.

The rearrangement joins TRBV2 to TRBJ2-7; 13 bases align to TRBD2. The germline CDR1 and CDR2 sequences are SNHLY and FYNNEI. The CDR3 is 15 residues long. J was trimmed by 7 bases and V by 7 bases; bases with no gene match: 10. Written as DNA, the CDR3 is TGTGCCAGCACCCAACTAGCGGGAGGGCCCTCTGAGCAGTACTTC. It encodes CASTQLAGGPSEQYF.

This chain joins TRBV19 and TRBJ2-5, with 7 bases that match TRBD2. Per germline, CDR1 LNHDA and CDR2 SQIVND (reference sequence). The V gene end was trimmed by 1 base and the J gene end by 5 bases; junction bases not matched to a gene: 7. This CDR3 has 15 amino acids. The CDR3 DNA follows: TGTGCCAGTAGTATAGCCGCGGGAGAGGCGGAGACCCAGTACTTC. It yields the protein CASSIAAGEAETQYF.

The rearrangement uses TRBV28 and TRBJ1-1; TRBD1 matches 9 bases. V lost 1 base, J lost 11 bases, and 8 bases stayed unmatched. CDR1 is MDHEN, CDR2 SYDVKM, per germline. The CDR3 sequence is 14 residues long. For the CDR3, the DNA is TGTGCCAGCAGTTTATCCGGGACAGGGATCACGGCTTTCTTT. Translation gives CASSLSGTGITAFF.

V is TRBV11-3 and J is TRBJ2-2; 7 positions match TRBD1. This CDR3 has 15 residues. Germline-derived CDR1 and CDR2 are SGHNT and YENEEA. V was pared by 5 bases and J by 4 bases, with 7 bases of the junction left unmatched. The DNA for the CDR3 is TGTGCCAGCAGCCCAACAGGGGCGTCCACCGGGGAGCTGTTTTTT. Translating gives CASSPTGASTGELFF.

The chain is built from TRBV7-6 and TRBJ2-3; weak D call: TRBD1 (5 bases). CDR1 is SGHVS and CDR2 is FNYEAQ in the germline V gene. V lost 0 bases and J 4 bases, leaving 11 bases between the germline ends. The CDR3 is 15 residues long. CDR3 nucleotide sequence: TGTGCCAGCAGCTTAGCGGGGCAGGGTGCAGATACGCAGTATTTT. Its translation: CASSLAGQGADTQYF.

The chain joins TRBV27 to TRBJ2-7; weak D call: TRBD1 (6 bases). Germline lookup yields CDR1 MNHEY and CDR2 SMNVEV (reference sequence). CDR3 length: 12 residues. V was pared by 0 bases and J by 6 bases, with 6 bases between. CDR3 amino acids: CASSLSGGEQYF. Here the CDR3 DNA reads TGTGCCAGCAGTTTATCAGGGGGCGAGCAGTACTTC.

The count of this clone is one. CDR3 bases: TGTGCCAGCAGCTTGCTAAACGGTCGGGGGAACTATGGCTACACCTTC. It codes for CASSLLNGRGNYGYTF. The V and J genes are TRBV5-6 and TRBJ1-2; D possibly corresponds to TRBD1 (5 bases). Germline CDR1 SGHDT, CDR2 YYEEEE. V shed 1 base and J shed 2 bases, with 15 bases lying between them. The CDR3 has 16 residues.

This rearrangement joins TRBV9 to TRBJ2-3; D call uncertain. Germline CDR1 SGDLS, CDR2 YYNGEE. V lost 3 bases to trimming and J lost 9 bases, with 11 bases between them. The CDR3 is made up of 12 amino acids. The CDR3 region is CASSDPLPTQYF. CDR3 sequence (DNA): TGTGCCAGCAGCGATCCTCTACCGACGCAGTATTTT.

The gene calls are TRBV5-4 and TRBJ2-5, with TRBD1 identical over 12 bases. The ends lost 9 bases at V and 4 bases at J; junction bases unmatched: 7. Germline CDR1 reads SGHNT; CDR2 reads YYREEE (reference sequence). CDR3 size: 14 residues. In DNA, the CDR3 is TGTGCCACCCGGGGACAGGGGGCCCCAGAGACCCAGTACTTC. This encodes CATRGQGAPETQYF.

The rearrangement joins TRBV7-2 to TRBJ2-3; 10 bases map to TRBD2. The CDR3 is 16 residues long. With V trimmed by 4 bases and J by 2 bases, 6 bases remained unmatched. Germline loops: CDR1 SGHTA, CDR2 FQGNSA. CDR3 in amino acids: CASSSRTSGSTDTQYF. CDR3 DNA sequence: TGTGCCAGCAGCTCGCGGACTAGCGGCTCCACAGATACGCAGTATTTT.

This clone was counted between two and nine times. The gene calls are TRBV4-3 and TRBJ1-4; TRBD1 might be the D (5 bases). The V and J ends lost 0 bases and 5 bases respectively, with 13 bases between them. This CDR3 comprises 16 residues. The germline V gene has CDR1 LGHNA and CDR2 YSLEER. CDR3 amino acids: CASSQEGRGKNEKLFF. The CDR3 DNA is TGCGCCAGCAGCCAAGAAGGGCGGGGGAAAAATGAAAAACTGTTTTTT.

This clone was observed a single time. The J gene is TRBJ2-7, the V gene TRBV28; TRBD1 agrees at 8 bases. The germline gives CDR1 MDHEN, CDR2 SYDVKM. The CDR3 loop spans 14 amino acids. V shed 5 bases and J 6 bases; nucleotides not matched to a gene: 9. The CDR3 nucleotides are TGTGCCAGCAGTAAGGGACAGGCAAACCCCGAGCAGTACTTC. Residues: CASSKGQANPEQYF.

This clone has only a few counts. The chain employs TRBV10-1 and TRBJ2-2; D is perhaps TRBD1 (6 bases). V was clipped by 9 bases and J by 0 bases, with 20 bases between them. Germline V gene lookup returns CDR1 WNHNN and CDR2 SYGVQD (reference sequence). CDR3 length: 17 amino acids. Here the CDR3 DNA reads TGCGCCAGTGGACCCCAAACAGGGTACGCGAACACCGGGGAGCTGTTTTTT. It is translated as CASGPQTGYANTGELFF.